This T cell receptor beta chain was sequenced for a study of human T cells and chemical hapten exposure. About the research overall: Alopecia areata, totalis and universalis patients, mostly female, were included.

Indicated time point: patch test 1, 2 weeks after DPC sensitization. The sample's treatment: therapeutic diphenylcyclopropenone sensitization with weekly scalp DPC. Unique molecular identifiers were attached to individual cDNA molecules within the library. MiXCR was run by TCRdb on the RACE reads, yielding one entry per CDR3 protein. The sample comprises some 170,000 distinct CDR3 sequences, about a fifth of which are singletons, and 6% to 8% rests with the top ten. CDR3 length equals 16 residues. The junction had 1 base not matched to a gene; V was cut back by 0 bases and J by 0 bases. From germline, CDR1 is SGDLS and CDR2 YYNGEE.

The clonotype originates from a woman in her forties or fifties with alopecia areata. Some clones in this sample may be carry-over from other donors' samples. This chain links TRBV9 with TRBJ2-7; 12 positions agree with TRBD2. The specimen comprised whole blood, sampled in connection with sensitization to the hapten diphenylcyclopropenone (DPC). CDR3 sequence reads: CASSVGTSGVSYEQYF. The CDR3 DNA follows: TGTGCCAGCAGCGTAGGGACTAGCGGGGTCTCCTACGAGCAGTACTTC.